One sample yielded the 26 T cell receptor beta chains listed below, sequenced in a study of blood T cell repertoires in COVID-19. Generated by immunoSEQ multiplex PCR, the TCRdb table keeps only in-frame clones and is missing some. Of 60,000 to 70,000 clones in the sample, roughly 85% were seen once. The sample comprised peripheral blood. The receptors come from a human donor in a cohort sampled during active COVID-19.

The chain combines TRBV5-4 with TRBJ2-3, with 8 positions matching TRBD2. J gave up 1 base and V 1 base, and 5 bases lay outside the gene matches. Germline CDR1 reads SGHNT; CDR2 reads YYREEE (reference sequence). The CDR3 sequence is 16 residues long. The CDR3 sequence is CASSLTGGLGTDTQYF. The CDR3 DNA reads TGTGCCAGCAGCTTGACGGGGGGGCTCGGCACAGATACGCAGTATTTT. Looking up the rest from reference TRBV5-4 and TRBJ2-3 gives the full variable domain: ETGVTQSPTHLIKTRGQQVTLRCSSQSGHNTVSWYQQALGQGPQFIFQYYREEENGRGNFPPRFSGLQFPNYSSELNVNALELDDSALYLCASSLTGGLGTDTQYFGPGTRLTVL.

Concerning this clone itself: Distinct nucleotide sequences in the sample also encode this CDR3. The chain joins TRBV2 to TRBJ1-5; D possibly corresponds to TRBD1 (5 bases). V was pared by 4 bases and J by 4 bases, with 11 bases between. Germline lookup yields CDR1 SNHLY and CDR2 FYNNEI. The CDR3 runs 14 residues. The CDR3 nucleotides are TGTGCCAGCAGTGCGGAGGGGAGAAATCAGCCCCAGCATTTT. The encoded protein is CASSAEGRNQPQHF.

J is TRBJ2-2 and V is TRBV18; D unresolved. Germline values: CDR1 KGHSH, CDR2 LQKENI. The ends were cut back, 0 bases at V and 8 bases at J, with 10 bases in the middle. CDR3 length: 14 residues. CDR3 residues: CASSPPVPRGELFF. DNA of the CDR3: TGTGCCAGCTCACCACCCGTACCGAGAGGGGAGCTGTTTTTT.

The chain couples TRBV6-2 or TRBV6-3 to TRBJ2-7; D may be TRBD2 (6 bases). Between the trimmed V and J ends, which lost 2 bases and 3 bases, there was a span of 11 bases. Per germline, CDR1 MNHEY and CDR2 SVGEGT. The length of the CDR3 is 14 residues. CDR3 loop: CASSYGGVSYEQYF. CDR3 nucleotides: TGTGCCAGCAGTTACGGAGGGGTAAGCTACGAGCAGTACTTC.

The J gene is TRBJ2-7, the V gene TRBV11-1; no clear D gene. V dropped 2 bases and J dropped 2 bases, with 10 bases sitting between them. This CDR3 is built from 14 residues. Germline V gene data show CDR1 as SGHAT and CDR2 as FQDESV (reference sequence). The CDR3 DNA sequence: TGTGCCAGCAGCTTAAGGCGCAGGACCTACGAGCAGTACTTC. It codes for CASSLRRRTYEQYF.

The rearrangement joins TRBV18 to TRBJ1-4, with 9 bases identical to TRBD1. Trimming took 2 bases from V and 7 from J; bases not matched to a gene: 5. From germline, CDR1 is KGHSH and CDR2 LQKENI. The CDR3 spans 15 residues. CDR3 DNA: TGTGCCAGCTCACCATTGGGACAGGGCGGTGAAAAACTGTTTTTT. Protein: CASSPLGQGGEKLFF.

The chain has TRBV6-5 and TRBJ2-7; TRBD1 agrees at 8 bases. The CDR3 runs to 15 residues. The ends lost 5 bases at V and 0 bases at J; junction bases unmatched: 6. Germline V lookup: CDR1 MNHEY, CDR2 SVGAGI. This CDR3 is CASSRGQVNSYEQYF. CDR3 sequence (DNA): TGTGCCAGCAGTAGGGGACAGGTCAACTCCTACGAGCAGTACTTC.

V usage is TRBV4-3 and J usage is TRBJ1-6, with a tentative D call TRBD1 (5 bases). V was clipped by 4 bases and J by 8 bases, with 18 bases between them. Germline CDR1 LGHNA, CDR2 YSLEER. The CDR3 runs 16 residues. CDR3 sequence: CASSRLVGTGDSPLHF. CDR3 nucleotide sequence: TGCGCCAGCAGCCGACTCGTGGGGACTGGGGATTCACCCCTCCACTTT.

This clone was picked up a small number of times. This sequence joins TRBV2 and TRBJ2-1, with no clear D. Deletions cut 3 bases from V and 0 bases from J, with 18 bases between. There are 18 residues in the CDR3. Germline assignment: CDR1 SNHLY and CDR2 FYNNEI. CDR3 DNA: TGTGCCAGCAGTGATGAACGGTACGAGCACAGCTCCTACAATGAGCAGTTCTTC. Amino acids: CASSDERYEHSSYNEQFF.

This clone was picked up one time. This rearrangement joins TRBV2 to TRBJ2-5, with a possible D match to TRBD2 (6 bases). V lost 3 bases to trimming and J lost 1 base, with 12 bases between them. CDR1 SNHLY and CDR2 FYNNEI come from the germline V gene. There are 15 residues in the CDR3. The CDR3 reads CASSDSGGTQETQYF. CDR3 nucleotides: TGTGCCAGCAGTGATAGTGGGGGGACCCAAGAGACCCAGTACTTC.

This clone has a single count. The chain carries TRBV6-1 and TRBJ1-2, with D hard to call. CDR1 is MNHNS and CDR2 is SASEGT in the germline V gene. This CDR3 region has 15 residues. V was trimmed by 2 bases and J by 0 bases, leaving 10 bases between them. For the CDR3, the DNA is TGTGCCAGCAGTGAATTTAAGGGAGCTAACTATGGCTACACCTTC. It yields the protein CASSEFKGANYGYTF.

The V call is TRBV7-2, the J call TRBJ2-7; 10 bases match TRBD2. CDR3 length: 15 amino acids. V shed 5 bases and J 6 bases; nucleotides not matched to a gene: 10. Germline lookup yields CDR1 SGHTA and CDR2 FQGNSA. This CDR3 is CASSPPRAGGSEQYF. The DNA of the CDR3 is TGTGCCAGCAGCCCCCCCCGAGCGGGGGGGAGCGAGCAGTACTTC.

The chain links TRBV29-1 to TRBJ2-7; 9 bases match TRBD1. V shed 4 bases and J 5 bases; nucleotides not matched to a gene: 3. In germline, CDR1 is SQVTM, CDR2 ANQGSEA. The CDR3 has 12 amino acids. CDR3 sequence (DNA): TGCAGCGTTGCCCGGGACAGGGACGAGCAGTACTTC. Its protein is CSVARDRDEQYF.

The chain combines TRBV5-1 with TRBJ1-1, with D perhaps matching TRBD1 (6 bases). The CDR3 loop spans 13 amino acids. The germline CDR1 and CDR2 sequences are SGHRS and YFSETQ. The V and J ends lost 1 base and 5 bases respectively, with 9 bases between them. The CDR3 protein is CASSLPGVTEAFF. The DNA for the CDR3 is TGCGCCAGCAGCTTGCCAGGGGTGACTGAAGCTTTCTTT.

The CDR3 reads CASSLQGANTGELFF. As DNA, the CDR3 is TGCGCCAGCAGCCTACAGGGGGCGAACACCGGGGAGCTGTTTTTT. V and J are TRBV5-1 and TRBJ2-2; 8 bases line up with TRBD1. CDR1 is SGHRS, CDR2 YFSETQ, per germline. The CDR3 runs 15 residues. After removal of 4 bases from V and 0 bases from J, the junction contained 2 bases not matched to a gene.

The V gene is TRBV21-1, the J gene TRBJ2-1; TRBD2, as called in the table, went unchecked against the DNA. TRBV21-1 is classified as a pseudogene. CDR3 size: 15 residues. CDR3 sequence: CASSIKRGANNEQFF. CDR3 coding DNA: TGTGCCAGCAGCATAAAGCGGGGGGCCAACAATGAGCAGTTCTTC.

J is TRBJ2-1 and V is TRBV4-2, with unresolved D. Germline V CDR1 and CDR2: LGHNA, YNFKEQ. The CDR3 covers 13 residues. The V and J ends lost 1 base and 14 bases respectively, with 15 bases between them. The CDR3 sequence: CASSQGWRLLEFF. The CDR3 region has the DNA TGTGCCAGCAGCCAAGGATGGCGACTGCTTGAGTTCTTC.

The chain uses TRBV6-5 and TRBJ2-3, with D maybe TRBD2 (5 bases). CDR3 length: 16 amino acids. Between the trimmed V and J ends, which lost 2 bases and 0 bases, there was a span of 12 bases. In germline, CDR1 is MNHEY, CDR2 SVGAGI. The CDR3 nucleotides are TGTGCCAGCAGTTACCGTTCCACGGGAAGCACAGATACGCAGTATTTT. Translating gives CASSYRSTGSTDTQYF.

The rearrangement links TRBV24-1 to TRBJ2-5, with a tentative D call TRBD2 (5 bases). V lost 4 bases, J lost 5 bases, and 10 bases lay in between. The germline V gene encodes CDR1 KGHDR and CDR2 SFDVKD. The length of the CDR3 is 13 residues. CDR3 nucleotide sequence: TGTGCCACCAGTGACCCCCGAGGGGAGACCCAGTACTTC. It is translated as CATSDPRGETQYF.

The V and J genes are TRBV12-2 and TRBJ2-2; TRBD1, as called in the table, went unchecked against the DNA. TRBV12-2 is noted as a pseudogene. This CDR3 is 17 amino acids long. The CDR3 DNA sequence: TGTGCAAGTCGCTCGGACAGCAGTAGGTTTAACACCGGGGAGCTGTTTTTT. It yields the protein CASRSDSSRFNTGELFF.

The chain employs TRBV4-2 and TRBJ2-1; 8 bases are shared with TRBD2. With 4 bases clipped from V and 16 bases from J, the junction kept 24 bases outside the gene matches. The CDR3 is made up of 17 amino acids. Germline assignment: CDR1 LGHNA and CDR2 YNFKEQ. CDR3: CASSPRGGAEGEDRRFF. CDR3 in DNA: TGTGCCAGCAGCCCCCGGGGGGGGGCTGAGGGGGAGGATCGCCGATTCTTC.

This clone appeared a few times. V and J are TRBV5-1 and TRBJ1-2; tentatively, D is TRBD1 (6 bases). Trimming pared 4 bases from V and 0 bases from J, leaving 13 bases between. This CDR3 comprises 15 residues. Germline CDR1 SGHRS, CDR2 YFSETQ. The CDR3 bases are TGCGCCAGCAGCCCCCGGGACAATTCTAACTATGGCTACACCTTC. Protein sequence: CASSPRDNSNYGYTF.

The CDR3 DNA sequence: TGTGCCAGCAGCGAGATCCCCACCGTCTATACAGGGTTTGGCGGCTACACCTTC. This translates into CASSEIPTVYTGFGGYTF. The V call is TRBV9, the J call TRBJ1-2; possibly TRBD1 for D (6 bases). The ends were cut back, 3 bases at V and 8 bases at J, with 29 bases in the middle. Germline V gives CDR1 SGDLS, CDR2 YYNGEE. The CDR3 has 18 residues.

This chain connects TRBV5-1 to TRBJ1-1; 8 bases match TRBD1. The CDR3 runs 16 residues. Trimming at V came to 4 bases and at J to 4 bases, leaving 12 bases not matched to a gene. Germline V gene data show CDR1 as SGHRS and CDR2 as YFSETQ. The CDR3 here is CASSRQGTGSRTEAFF. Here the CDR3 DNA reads TGCGCCAGCAGCAGACAGGGGACAGGCTCTCGCACTGAAGCTTTCTTT.

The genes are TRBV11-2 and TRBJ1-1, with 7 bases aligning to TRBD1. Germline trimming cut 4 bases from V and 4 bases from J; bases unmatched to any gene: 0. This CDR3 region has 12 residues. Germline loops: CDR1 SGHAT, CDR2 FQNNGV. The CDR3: CASSWTGTEAFF. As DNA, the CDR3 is TGTGCCAGCAGCTGGACAGGCACTGAAGCTTTCTTT.

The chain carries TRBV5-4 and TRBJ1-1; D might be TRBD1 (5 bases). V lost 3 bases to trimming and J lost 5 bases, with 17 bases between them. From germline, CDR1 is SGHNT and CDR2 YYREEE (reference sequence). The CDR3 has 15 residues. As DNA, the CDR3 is TGTGCCAGCAGCTCCAATGGGGGGATTAGGACTGAAGCTTTCTTT. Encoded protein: CASSSNGGIRTEAFF.